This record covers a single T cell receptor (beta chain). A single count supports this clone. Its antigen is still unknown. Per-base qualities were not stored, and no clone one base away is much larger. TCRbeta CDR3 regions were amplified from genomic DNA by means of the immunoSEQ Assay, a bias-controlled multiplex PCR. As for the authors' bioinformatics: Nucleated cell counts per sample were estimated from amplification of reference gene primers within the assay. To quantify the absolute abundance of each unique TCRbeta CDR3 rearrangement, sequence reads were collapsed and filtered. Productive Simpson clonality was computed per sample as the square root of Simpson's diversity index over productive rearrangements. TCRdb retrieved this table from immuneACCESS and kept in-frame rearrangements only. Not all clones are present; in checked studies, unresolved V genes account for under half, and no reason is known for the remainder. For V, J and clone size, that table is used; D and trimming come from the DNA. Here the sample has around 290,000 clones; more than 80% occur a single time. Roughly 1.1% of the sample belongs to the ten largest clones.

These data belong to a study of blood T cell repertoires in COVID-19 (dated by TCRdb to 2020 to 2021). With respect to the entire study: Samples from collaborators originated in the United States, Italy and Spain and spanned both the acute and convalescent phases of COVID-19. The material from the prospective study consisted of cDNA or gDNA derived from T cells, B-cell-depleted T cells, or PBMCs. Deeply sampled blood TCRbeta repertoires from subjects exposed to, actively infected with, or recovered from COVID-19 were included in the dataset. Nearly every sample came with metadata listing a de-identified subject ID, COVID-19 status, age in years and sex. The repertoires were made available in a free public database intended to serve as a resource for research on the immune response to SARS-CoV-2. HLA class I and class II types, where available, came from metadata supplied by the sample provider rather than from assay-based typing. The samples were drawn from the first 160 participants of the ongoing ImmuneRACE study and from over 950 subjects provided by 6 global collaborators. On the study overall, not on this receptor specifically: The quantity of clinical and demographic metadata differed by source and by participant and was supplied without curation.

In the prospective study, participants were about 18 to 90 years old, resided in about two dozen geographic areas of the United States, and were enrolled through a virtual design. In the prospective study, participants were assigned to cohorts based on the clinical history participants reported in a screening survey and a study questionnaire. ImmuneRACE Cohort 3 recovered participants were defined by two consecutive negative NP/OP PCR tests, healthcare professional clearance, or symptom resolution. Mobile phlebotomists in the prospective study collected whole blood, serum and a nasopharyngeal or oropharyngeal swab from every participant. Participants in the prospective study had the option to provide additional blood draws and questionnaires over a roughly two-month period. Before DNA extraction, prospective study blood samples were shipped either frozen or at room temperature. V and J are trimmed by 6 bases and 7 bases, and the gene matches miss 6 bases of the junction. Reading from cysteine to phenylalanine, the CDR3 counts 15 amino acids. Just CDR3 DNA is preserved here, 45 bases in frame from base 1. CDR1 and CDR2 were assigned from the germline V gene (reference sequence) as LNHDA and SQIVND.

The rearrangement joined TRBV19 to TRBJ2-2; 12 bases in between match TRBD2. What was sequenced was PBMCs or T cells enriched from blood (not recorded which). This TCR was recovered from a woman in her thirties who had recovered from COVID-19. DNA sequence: TGTGCCAGTAGGACTAGCGGGAGCGTACTCGGGGAGCTGTTTTTT. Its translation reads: CASRTSGSVLGELFF.